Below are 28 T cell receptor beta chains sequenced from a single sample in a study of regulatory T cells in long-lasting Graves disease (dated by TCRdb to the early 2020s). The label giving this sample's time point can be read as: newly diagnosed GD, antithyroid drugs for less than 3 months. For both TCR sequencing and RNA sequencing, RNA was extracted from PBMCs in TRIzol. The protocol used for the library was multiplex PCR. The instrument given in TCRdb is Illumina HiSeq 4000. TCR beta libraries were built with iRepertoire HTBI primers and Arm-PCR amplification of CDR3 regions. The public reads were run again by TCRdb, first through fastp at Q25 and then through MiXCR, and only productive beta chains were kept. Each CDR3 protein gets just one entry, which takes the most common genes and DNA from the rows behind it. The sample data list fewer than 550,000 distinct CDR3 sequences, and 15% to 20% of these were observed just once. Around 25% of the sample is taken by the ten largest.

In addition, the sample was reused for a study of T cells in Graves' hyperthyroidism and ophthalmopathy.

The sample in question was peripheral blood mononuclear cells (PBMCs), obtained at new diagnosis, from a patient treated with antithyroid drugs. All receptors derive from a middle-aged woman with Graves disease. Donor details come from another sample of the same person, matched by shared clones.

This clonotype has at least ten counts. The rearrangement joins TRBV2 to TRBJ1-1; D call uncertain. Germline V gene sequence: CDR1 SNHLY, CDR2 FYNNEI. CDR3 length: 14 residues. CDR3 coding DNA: TGTGTTCTACAAAAGGACGGAAGGAACACTGAAGCTTTCTTT. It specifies CVLQKDGRNTEAFF.

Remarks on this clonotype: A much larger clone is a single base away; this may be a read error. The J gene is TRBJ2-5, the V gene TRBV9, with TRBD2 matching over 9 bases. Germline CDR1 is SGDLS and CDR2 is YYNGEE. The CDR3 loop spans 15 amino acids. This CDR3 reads CASSTPSGNQETQNF. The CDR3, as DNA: TGTGCCAGCAGCACCCCTAGCGGGAACCAAGAGACCCAGAACTTC.

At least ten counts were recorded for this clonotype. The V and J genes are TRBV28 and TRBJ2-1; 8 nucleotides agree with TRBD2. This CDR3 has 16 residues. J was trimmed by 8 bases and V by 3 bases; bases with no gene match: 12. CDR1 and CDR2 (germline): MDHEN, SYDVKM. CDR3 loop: CASSFLRTGGVDEQFF. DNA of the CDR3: TGTGCCAGCAGTTTCCTTCGGACCGGGGGGGTAGATGAGCAGTTCTTC. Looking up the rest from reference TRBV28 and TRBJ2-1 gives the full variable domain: DVKVTQSSRYLVKRTGEKVFLECVQDMDHENMFWYRQDPGLGLRLIYFSYDVKMKEKGDIPEGYSVSREKKERFSLILESASTNQTSMYLCASSFLRTGGVDEQFFGPGTRLTVL.

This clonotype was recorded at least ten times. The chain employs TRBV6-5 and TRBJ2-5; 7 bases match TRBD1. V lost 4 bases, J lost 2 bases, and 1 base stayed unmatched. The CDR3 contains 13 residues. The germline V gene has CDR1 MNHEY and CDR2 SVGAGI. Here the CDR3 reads CASSSGQQETQYF. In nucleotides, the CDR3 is TGTGCCAGCAGTTCGGGACAGCAAGAGACCCAGTACTTC.

CDR3 sequence (DNA): TGTGCCAGCAGTTTATCTCCTATCTCTGGAAACACCATATATTTT. It yields the protein CASSLSPISGNTIYF. The chain combines TRBV28 with TRBJ1-3; no definite D call. The germline CDR1 and CDR2 sequences are MDHEN and SYDVKM. Trimming removed 1 base at V and 0 bases at J, with 7 bases between. The CDR3 loop spans 15 amino acids. Supplemented by reference TRBV28 and TRBJ1-3, the full variable domain reads DVKVTQSSRYLVKRTGEKVFLECVQDMDHENMFWYRQDPGLGLRLIYFSYDVKMKEKGDIPEGYSVSREKKERFSLILESASTNQTSMYLCASSLSPISGNTIYFGEGSWLTVV.

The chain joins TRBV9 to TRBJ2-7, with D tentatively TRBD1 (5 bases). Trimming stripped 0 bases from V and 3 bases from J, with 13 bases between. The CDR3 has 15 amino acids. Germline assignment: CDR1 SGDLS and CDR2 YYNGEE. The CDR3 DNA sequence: TGTGCCAGCAGCGTAGGAGACAGAGCATACTACGAGCAGTACTTC. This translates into CASSVGDRAYYEQYF. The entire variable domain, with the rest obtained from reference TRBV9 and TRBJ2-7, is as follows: DSGVTQTPKHLITATGQRVTLRCSPRSGDLSVYWYQQSLDQGLQFLIQYYNGEERAKGNILERFSAQQFPDLHSELNLSSLELGDSALYFCASSVGDRAYYEQYFGPGTRLTVT.

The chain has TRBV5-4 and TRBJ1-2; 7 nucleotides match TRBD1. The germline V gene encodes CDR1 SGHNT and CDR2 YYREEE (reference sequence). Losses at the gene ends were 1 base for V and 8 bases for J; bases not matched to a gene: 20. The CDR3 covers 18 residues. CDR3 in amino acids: CASSLTGWEGAELRGYTF. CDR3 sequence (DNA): TGTGCCAGCAGCTTGACTGGGTGGGAGGGGGCTGAGCTCAGGGGCTACACCTTC.

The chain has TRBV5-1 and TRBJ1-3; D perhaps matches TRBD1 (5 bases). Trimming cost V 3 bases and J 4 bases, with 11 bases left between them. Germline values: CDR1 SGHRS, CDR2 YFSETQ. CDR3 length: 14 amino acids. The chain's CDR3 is CASSSGNAGNTIYF. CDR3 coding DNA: TGCGCCAGCAGCTCAGGGAACGCAGGAAACACCATATATTTT.

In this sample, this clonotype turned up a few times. The CDR3: CASSLRQGGTNEKLFF. The CDR3 coding sequence is TGTGCCAGCAGCTTAAGACAGGGCGGAACTAATGAAAAACTGTTTTTT. The chain is built from TRBV7-9 and TRBJ1-4; 7 bases match TRBD1. Germline CDR1 and CDR2: SEHNR and FQNEAQ (reference sequence). V lost 2 bases, J lost 1 base, and 4 bases stayed unmatched. This CDR3 spans 16 amino acids.

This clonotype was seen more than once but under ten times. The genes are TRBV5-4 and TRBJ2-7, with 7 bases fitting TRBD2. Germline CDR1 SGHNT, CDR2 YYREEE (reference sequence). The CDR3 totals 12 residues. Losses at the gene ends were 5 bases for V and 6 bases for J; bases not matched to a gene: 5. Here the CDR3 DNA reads TGTGCCAGCAGTCGGGACTACGGCGAGCAGTACTTC. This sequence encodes CASSRDYGEQYF.

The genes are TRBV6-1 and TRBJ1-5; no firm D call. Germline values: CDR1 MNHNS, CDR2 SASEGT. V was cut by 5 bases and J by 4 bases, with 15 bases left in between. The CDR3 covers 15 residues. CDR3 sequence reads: CASSNPAETNQPQHF. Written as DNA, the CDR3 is TGTGCCAGCAGTAATCCGGCAGAAACAAATCAGCCCCAGCATTTT.

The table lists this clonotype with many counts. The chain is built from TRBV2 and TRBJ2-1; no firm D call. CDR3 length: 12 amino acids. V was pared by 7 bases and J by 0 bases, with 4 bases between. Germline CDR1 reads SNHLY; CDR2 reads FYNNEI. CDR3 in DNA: TGTGCCAGCACCGTCTCCTACAATGAGCAGTTCTTC. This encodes CASTVSYNEQFF.

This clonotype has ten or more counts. DNA of the CDR3: TGTGCCAGCTCACCACGAACTGCGGACAGGGGATCCACTGAAGCTTTCTTT. It codes for CASSPRTADRGSTEAFF. The rearrangement links TRBV18 to TRBJ1-1; 9 nucleotides line up with TRBD1. The CDR3 extends over 17 amino acids. Germline V gene lookup returns CDR1 KGHSH and CDR2 LQKENI. V dropped 1 base and J dropped 4; count of bases not matched to a gene: 10. Drawing the rest from reference TRBV18 and TRBJ1-1, the complete variable domain is NAGVMQNPRHLVRRRGQEARLRCSPMKGHSHVYWYRQLPEEGLKFMVYLQKENIIDESGMPKERFSAEFPKEGPSILRIQQVVRGDSAAYFCASSPRTADRGSTEAFFGQGTRLTVV.

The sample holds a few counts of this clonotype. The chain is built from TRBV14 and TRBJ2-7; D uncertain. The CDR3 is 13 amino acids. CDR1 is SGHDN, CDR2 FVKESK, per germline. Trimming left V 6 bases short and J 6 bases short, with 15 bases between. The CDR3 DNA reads TGTGCCAGCAGGGGGAACTGGATGTCCGAGCAGTACTTC. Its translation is CASRGNWMSEQYF.

CDR3 bases: TGCAGTGCCCCTTTCACAGGGGGCTACAATGAGCAGTTCTTC. It encodes CSAPFTGGYNEQFF. V is TRBV20-1 and J is TRBJ2-1, with 8 nucleotides matching TRBD1. Germline V gene lookup returns CDR1 DFQATT and CDR2 SNEGSKA (reference sequence). V dropped 6 bases and J dropped 3; count of bases not matched to a gene: 7. CDR3 length: 14 residues.

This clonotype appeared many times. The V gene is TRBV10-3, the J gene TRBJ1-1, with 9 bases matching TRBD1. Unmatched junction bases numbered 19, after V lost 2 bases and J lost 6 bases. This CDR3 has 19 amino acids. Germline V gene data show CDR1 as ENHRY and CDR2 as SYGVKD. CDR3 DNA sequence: TGTGCCATCAGTGAGCCCCCCCCCCAGGGACAGGGCAATATTGCTGAAGCTTTCTTT. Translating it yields CAISEPPPQGQGNIAEAFF.

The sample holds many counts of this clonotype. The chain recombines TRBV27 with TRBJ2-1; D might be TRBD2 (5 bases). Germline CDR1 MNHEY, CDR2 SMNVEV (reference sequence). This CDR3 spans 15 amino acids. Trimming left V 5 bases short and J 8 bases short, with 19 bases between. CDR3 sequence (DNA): TGTGCCAGCAGTCCGGACTCCTTTTCACCCGATGAGCAGTTCTTC. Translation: CASSPDSFSPDEQFF.

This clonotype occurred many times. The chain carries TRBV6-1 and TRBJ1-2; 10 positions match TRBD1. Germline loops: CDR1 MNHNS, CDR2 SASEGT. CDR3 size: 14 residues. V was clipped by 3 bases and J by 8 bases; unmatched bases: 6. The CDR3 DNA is TGTGCCAGCAGTGAGGCCGGGACAGGGGACGGCTACACCTTC. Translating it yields CASSEAGTGDGYTF.

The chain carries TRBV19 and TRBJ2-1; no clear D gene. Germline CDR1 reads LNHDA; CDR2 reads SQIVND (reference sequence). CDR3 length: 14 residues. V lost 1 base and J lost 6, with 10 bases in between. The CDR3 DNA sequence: TGTGCCAGTAGTATAGGTATGGGTTCCAATGAGCAGTTCTTC. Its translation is CASSIGMGSNEQFF.

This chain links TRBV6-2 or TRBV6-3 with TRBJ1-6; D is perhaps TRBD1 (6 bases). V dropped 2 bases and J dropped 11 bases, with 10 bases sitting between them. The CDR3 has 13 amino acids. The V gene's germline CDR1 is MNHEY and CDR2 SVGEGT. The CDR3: CASSYAGVAPLHF. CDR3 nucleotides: TGTGCCAGCAGTTACGCAGGGGTGGCACCCCTCCACTTT.

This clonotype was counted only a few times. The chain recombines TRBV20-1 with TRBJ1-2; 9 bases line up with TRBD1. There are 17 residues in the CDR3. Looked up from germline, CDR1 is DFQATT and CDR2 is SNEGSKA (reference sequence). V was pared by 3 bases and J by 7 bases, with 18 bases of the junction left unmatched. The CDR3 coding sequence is TGCAGTGCTAGCCCACTCCCCGGGACAGGGCACCGTGGTGGCTACACCTTC. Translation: CSASPLPGTGHRGGYTF.

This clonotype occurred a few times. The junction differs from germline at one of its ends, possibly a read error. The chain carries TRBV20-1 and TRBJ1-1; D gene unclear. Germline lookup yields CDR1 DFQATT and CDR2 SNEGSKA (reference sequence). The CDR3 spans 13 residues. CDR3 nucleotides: TGCAGGCTATCGGGTGGGGAGAACACTAAAGCTTTCTTT. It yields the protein CRLSGGENTKAFF.

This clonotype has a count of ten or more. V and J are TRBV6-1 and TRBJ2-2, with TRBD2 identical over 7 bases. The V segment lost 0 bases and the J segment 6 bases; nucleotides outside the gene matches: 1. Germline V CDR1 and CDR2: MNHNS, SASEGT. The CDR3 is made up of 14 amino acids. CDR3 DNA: TGTGCCAGCAGTGAAGCCGGGGGGTCCGGGGAGCTGTTTTTT. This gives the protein CASSEAGGSGELFF.

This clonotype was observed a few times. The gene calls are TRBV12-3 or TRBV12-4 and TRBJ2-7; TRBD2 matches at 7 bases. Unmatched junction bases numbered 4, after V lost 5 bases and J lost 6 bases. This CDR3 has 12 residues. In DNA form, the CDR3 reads TGTGCCAGCAGTCCTAGCGGTCCCGAGCAGTACTTC. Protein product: CASSPSGPEQYF.

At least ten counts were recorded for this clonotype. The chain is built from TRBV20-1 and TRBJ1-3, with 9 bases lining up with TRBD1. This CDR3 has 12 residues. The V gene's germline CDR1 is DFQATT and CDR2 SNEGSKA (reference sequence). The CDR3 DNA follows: TGCAGCGGGACAGGGACTGGAAACACCATATATTTT. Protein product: CSGTGTGNTIYF.

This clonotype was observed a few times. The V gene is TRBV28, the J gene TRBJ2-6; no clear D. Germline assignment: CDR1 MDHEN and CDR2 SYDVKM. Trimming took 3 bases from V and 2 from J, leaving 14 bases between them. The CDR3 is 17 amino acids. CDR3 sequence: CASSLGFGVAGANVLTF. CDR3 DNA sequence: TGTGCCAGCAGTTTGGGGTTCGGTGTTGCTGGGGCCAACGTCCTGACTTTC.

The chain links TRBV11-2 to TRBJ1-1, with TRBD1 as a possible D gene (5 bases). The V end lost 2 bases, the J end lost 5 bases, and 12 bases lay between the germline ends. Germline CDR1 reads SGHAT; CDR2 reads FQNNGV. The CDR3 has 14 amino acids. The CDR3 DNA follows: TGTGCCAGCAGCTTATGGGGGGGGGGAACTGAAGCTTTCTTT. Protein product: CASSLWGGGTEAFF.

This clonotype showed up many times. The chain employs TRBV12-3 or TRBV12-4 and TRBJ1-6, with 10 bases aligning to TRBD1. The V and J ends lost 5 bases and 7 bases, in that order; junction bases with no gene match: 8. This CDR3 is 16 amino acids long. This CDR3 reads CASSPVDRGANSPLHF. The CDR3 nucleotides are TGTGCCAGCAGTCCGGTGGACAGGGGGGCGAATTCACCCCTCCACTTT.